The 32 T cell receptor beta chains in this list originate from one sample, sequenced in a study of cytomegalovirus exposure and HLA in healthy donors (dated by TCRdb to the late 2010s). Library generation was performed with the immunoSEQ multiplex PCR assay. The table was pulled from immuneACCESS by TCRdb, which kept in-frame rearrangements only. Such tables lose some clones; where checked, under half of the loss comes from unresolved V genes, and the rest has no known cause. The table for this sample lists 100,000 to 120,000 clones; around 82% of them were counted only once. The ten largest clones capture more than 2.5% of the sample. The specimen was PBMCs. The receptors stem from a woman younger than 35 in good health and CMV-seronegative.

The chain combines TRBV6-6 with TRBJ1-1; D not resolved. The V gene's germline CDR1 is MNHNY and CDR2 SVGAGI (reference sequence). CDR3 length: 15 residues. The V gene lost 2 bases and the J gene lost 0 bases, with 10 bases spanning the gap. The CDR3 bases are TGTGCCAGCAGTTACGATGGGCAGCTGAACACTGAAGCTTTCTTT. Protein product: CASSYDGQLNTEAFF.

The genes are TRBV27 and TRBJ2-1; 7 bases map to TRBD1. The CDR3 has 15 residues. Trimming at V came to 8 bases and at J to 6 bases, leaving 13 bases not matched to a gene. Germline CDR1 and CDR2: MNHEY and SMNVEV (reference sequence). DNA of the CDR3: TGTGCCAGCTCATACAGGGGATCCGGACTCAATGAGCAGTTCTTC. Residues: CASSYRGSGLNEQFF.

The chain uses TRBV2 and TRBJ1-1; tentatively, D is TRBD1 (5 bases). V lost 6 bases and J 1 base, leaving 9 bases between the germline ends. This CDR3 has 13 amino acids. The germline V gene encodes CDR1 SNHLY and CDR2 FYNNEI. The CDR3 DNA follows: TGTGCCAGCAGCAGGGCCCCGAACACTGAAGCTTTCTTT. Translated, it gives CASSRAPNTEAFF.

V usage is TRBV6-1 and J usage is TRBJ1-2; D ambiguous. V was shortened by 4 bases and J by 4 bases, with 16 bases between the two germline ends. This CDR3 spans 15 amino acids. Per germline, CDR1 MNHNS and CDR2 SASEGT. The DNA of the CDR3 is TGTGCCAGCAGTGGAAGGCCACCACAGACCTATGGCTACACCTTC. This sequence encodes CASSGRPPQTYGYTF.

The chain joins TRBV30 to TRBJ1-5, with 8 bases identical to TRBD1. With 2 bases clipped from V and 6 bases from J, the junction kept 12 bases outside the gene matches. This CDR3 is 16 amino acids long. CDR1 and CDR2 from the germline V gene are GTSNPN and SVGIG (reference sequence). CDR3: CAWSSTYGTGTQPQHF. As DNA, the CDR3 is TGTGCCTGGAGTTCTACTTACGGGACAGGAACTCAGCCCCAGCATTTT.

The V and J genes are TRBV20-1 and TRBJ2-1; tentative D call: TRBD1 (5 bases). There are 11 residues in the CDR3. The V end lost 4 bases, the J end lost 8 bases, and 9 bases lay between the germline ends. Germline CDR1 reads DFQATT; CDR2 reads SNEGSKA (reference sequence). The DNA of the CDR3 is TGCAGTGCTAAAAGGGGCGATGAGCAGTTCTTC. Amino acid sequence: CSAKRGDEQFF.

The rearrangement joins TRBV10-2 to TRBJ1-2; no reliable D call. Germline loops: CDR1 WSHSY, CDR2 SAAADI. V was shortened by 3 bases and J by 10 bases, with 15 bases between the two germline ends. The CDR3 spans 13 residues. The CDR3 DNA reads as TGCGCCAGCAGTGAAGCGAGAGGCCTAGTCTACACCTTC. This translates into CASSEARGLVYTF.

V is TRBV27 and J is TRBJ1-5; D gene ambiguous. Trimming removed 5 bases from V and 10 bases from J, with 15 bases in between. Germline V CDR1 and CDR2: MNHEY, SMNVEV (reference sequence). The CDR3 is 13 amino acids. CDR3 bases: TGTGCCAGCAGTCTGACCGTCCTAGATCCCCAGCATTTT. Its translation: CASSLTVLDPQHF.

The rearrangement links TRBV11-3 to TRBJ1-1, with a tentative D call TRBD1 (6 bases). The V end lost 5 bases, the J end lost 7 bases, and 14 bases lay between the germline ends. The germline V gene has CDR1 SGHNT and CDR2 YENEEA. The CDR3 runs to 13 residues. The CDR3 DNA follows: TGTGCCAGCAGCCCCACCCCGACAGGTGAAGCTTTCTTT. Protein product: CASSPTPTGEAFF.

The V and J genes are TRBV10-1 and TRBJ1-1; 7 positions agree with TRBD1. The V gene's germline CDR1 is WNHNN and CDR2 SYGVQD (reference sequence). J gave up 3 bases and V 7 bases, and 14 bases lay outside the gene matches. The CDR3 is made up of 16 amino acids. In nucleotides, the CDR3 is TGCGCCAGCATGACAGGACAGGCGGAATCCCACACTGAAGCTTTCTTT. Its translation: CASMTGQAESHTEAFF.

The genes are TRBV11-3 and TRBJ2-7; TRBD2 might be the D (6 bases). Germline CDR1 is SGHNT and CDR2 is YENEEA. Trimming took 1 base from V and 6 from J, leaving 16 bases between them. The CDR3 totals 15 residues. The CDR3 nucleotides read TGTGCCAGCAGCTTAGGGCTTAGCGGTGTCGGCGAGCAGTACTTC. The encoded protein is CASSLGLSGVGEQYF.

The J gene is TRBJ1-1, the V gene TRBV27, with 7 bases fitting TRBD1. After removal of 4 bases from V and 6 bases from J, the junction contained 8 bases not matched to a gene. Looked up from germline, CDR1 is MNHEY and CDR2 is SMNVEV (reference sequence). The CDR3 has 14 residues. In DNA form, the CDR3 reads TGTGCCAGCAGTTGGCGGAGGGGGCACTCTGAAGCTTTCTTT. Its translation is CASSWRRGHSEAFF.

This clone occurred a few times. The genes are TRBV5-3 and TRBJ2-7; D gene ambiguous. TRBV5-3 is identified as an open reading frame with a role that is uncertain. The CDR3 runs to 11 residues. V lost 5 bases to trimming and J lost 7 bases, with 10 bases between them. The CDR3 here is CARSRSREQYF. The CDR3 DNA reads as TGTGCCAGAAGTCGGAGTAGGGAGCAGTACTTC.

This chain links TRBV7-9 with TRBJ2-7, with TRBD1 as a possible D gene (5 bases). The germline gives CDR1 SEHNR, CDR2 FQNEAQ (reference sequence). The CDR3 contains 17 residues. V lost 5 bases and J 3 bases, leaving 23 bases between the germline ends. The CDR3 sequence is CASSPQDNRRPRYEQYF. The CDR3 region has the DNA TGTGCCAGCAGCCCCCAAGACAACAGGAGACCCCGCTACGAGCAGTACTTC.

The chain couples TRBV10-2 to TRBJ1-1; D perhaps matches TRBD1 (5 bases). The CDR3 spans 14 residues. V was cut by 2 bases and J by 5 bases, with 12 bases left in between. CDR1 WSHSY and CDR2 SAAADI come from the germline V gene. CDR3 in DNA: TGCGCCAGCAGTGAGGTACAGCGGGGGACTGAAGCTTTCTTT. This codes for CASSEVQRGTEAFF.

The rearrangement uses TRBV5-6 and TRBJ1-1; 11 nucleotides align to TRBD1. The CDR3 covers 15 residues. J lost 1 base, V lost 7 bases, and 6 bases had no gene match. Germline V CDR1 and CDR2: SGHDT, YYEEEE. The CDR3 coding sequence is TGTGCCAGCGCGGGACAGGGGGGTTGGAACACTGAAGCTTTCTTT. Translated, it gives CASAGQGGWNTEAFF.

The chain couples TRBV29-1 to TRBJ1-2; D is undetermined. Trimming removed 2 bases from V and 8 bases from J, with 15 bases in between. Germline assignment: CDR1 SQVTM and CDR2 ANQGSEA. This CDR3 is 13 amino acids long. The CDR3 reads CSVEIHGVFGYTF. The CDR3 region has the DNA TGCAGCGTTGAAATCCACGGGGTCTTCGGCTACACCTTC.

The chain joins TRBV5-4 to TRBJ1-6; 11 bases map to TRBD1. Trimming took 5 bases from V and 14 from J; bases not matched to a gene: 9. This CDR3 has 14 amino acids. Germline-derived CDR1 and CDR2 are SGHNT and YYREEE (reference sequence). CDR3 in amino acids: CASSWDRGVRTLHF. CDR3 nucleotides: TGTGCCAGCAGTTGGGACAGGGGGGTGAGGACCCTCCACTTT.

The chain carries TRBV5-1 and TRBJ2-5; 10 bases agree with TRBD2. Germline CDR1 is SGHRS and CDR2 is YFSETQ. CDR3 length equals 15 residues. After removal of 5 bases from V and 2 bases from J, the junction contained 6 bases not matched to a gene. The CDR3 DNA is TGCGCCAGCAGGGCTAGCGGGGGTAATCAAGAGACCCAGTACTTC. Its protein is CASRASGGNQETQYF.

The chain joins TRBV2 to TRBJ1-1, with 7 bases matching TRBD1. The CDR3 runs 12 residues. The germline V gene encodes CDR1 SNHLY and CDR2 FYNNEI. V shed 7 bases, J shed 6 bases, and the junction held 5 bases outside the gene matches. The CDR3 here is CASNEGQPEAFF. The DNA of the CDR3 is TGTGCCAGCAATGAGGGACAGCCTGAAGCTTTCTTT.

This chain uses TRBV7-9 with TRBJ1-2; weak D call: TRBD1 (5 bases). The germline gives CDR1 SEHNR, CDR2 FQNEAQ (reference sequence). Deletions cut 5 bases from V and 10 bases from J, with 17 bases between. The CDR3 is 13 residues long. This CDR3 is CASSTHSDSVYTF. The CDR3 DNA reads TGTGCCAGCAGCACCCACTCCGACAGCGTCTACACCTTC. Full variable domain (rest looked up from reference TRBV7-9 and TRBJ1-2): DTGVSQNPRHKITKRGQNVTFRCDPISEHNRLYWYRQTLGQGPEFLTYFQNEAQLEKSRLLSDRFSAERPKGSFSTLEIQRTEQGDSAMYLCASSTHSDSVYTFGSGTRLTVV.

V usage is TRBV27 and J usage is TRBJ1-5; D is possibly TRBD1 (6 bases). V was clipped by 5 bases and J by 6 bases, with 11 bases between them. Germline values: CDR1 MNHEY, CDR2 SMNVEV (reference sequence). The length of the CDR3 is 13 residues. The CDR3 region is CASSLGQSQPQHF. For the CDR3, the DNA is TGTGCCAGCAGTCTCGGACAGTCTCAGCCCCAGCATTTT.

The chain is built from TRBV4-2 and TRBJ1-2, with D possibly TRBD1 on 5 matching bases. Trimming took 0 bases from V and 8 from J, leaving 25 bases between them. The CDR3 is 18 residues long. Germline lookup yields CDR1 LGHNA and CDR2 YNFKEQ. Written as DNA, the CDR3 is TGTGCCAGCAGCCAAGATGTGCAGGGTCAGGGCCCAGTATGGGGCTACACCTTC. Residues: CASSQDVQGQGPVWGYTF.

The chain uses TRBV7-9 and TRBJ2-7; tentative D call: TRBD1 (5 bases). Trimming left V 5 bases short and J 5 bases short, with 16 bases between. This CDR3 region has 14 residues. Germline CDR1 SEHNR, CDR2 FQNEAQ (reference sequence). The CDR3 DNA is TGTGCCAGCAGCCAATCGACAGCTTGGCACGAGCAGTACTTC. Residues: CASSQSTAWHEQYF.

This clone has a single count. V usage is TRBV6-7 and J usage is TRBJ2-3; 12 nucleotides line up with TRBD2. TRBV6-7 is classed as an ORF, of uncertain function. The V segment lost 2 bases and the J segment 2 bases; nucleotides outside the gene matches: 2. The CDR3 covers 16 residues. CDR3 region: CASSYRLAGVTDTQYF. In DNA, the CDR3 is TGTGCCAGCAGTTACCGACTAGCGGGGGTCACAGATACGCAGTATTTT.

The V gene is TRBV7-6, the J gene TRBJ2-2, with TRBD2 as a possible D gene (5 bases). V dropped 3 bases and J dropped 5 bases, with 7 bases sitting between them. This CDR3 has 13 amino acids. Per germline, CDR1 SGHVS and CDR2 FNYEAQ. The CDR3 coding sequence is TGTGCCAGCAGCTTCCCGGGGACCGGGGAGCTGTTTTTT. Translating it yields CASSFPGTGELFF.

This clone was observed a single time. This chain connects TRBV5-4 to TRBJ2-3; possibly TRBD1 for D (6 bases). Trimming pared 2 bases from V and 3 bases from J, leaving 13 bases between. This CDR3 comprises 15 residues. Germline-derived CDR1 and CDR2 are SGHNT and YYREEE (reference sequence). The CDR3 is CASSFGNRETDTQYF. The CDR3, as DNA: TGTGCCAGCAGCTTCGGAAACAGGGAAACAGATACGCAGTATTTT.

This chain joins TRBV6-1 and TRBJ2-1, with 7 bases identical to TRBD1. Unmatched junction bases numbered 8, after V lost 6 bases and J lost 9 bases. Germline V gives CDR1 MNHNS, CDR2 SASEGT. This CDR3 is 13 amino acids long. CDR3 nucleotides: TGTGCCAGCAGAGACAGGGTGGTTTTTGAGCAGTTCTTC. It is translated as CASRDRVVFEQFF.

This sequence joins TRBV7-9 and TRBJ2-5; TRBD1 aligns across 9 bases. Germline CDR1 reads SEHNR; CDR2 reads FQNEAQ (reference sequence). V lost 5 bases, J lost 5 bases, and 9 bases stayed unmatched. The CDR3 is made up of 15 amino acids. In DNA form, the CDR3 reads TGTGCCAGCAGCGCCCGGGACAGGGTTAGGGAGACCCAGTACTTC. Protein: CASSARDRVRETQYF. The complete variable domain, with remaining parts taken from reference TRBV7-9 and TRBJ2-5, reads DTGVSQNPRHKITKRGQNVTFRCDPISEHNRLYWYRQTLGQGPEFLTYFQNEAQLEKSRLLSDRFSAERPKGSFSTLEIQRTEQGDSAMYLCASSARDRVRETQYFGPGTRLLVL.

This sequence joins TRBV5-4 and TRBJ1-6, with D possibly being TRBD1 (6 bases). The CDR3 consists of 14 residues. Germline V lookup: CDR1 SGHNT, CDR2 YYREEE (reference sequence). V lost 3 bases, J lost 8 bases, and 12 bases lay in between. CDR3 DNA: TGTGCCAGCAGCTCGTGGGGGCAGGATTCACCCCTCCACTTT. Amino acid sequence: CASSSWGQDSPLHF.

This clone occurred once. The genes are TRBV14 and TRBJ1-1; D may be TRBD1 (5 bases). Germline-derived CDR1 and CDR2 are SGHDN and FVKESK. The V gene lost 3 bases and the J gene lost 4 bases, with 12 bases spanning the gap. CDR3 length: 14 residues. In DNA, the CDR3 is TGTGCCAGCAGCCAGGGGTGGAGGGGCACTGAAGCTTTCTTT. This codes for CASSQGWRGTEAFF.

The chain employs TRBV5-1 and TRBJ2-7; D is perhaps TRBD1 (6 bases). Germline lookup yields CDR1 SGHRS and CDR2 YFSETQ. The CDR3 runs to 14 residues. Trimming took off 0 bases at V and 5 bases at J, with 12 bases between the two ends. Written as DNA, the CDR3 is TGCGCCAGCAGCTTGGCGGCAGGGGACCACGAGCAGTACTTC. Translated, it gives CASSLAAGDHEQYF.